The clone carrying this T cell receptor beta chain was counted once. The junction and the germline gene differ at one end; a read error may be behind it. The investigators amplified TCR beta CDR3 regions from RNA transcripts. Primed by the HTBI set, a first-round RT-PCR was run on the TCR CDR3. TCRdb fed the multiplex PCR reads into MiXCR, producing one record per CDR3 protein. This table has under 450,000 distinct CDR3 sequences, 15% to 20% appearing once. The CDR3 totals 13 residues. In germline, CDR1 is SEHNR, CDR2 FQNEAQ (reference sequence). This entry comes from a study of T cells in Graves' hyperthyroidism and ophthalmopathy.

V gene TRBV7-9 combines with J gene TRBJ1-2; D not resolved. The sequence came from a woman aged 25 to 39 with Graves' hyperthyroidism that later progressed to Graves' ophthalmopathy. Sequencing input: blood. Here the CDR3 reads CASSLEKVYGYTF. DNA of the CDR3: TGCGCCAGCAGCTTGGAGAAGGTCTATGGCTACACCTTC.